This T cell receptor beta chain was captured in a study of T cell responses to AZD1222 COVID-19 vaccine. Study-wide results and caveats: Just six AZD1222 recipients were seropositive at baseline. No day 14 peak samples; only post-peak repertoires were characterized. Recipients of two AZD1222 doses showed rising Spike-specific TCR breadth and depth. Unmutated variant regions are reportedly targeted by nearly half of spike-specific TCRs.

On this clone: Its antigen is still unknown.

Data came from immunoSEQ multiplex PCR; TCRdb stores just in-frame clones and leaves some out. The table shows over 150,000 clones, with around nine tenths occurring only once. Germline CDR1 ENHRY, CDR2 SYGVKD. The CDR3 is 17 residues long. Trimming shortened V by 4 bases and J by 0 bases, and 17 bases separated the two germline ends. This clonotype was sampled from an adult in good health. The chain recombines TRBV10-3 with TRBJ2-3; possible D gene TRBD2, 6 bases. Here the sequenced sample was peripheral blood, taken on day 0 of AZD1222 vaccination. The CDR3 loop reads CAISGGGRPLSTDTQYF. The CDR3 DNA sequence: TGTGCCATCAGTGGCGGAGGGAGGCCGCTCAGCACAGATACGCAGTATTTT.